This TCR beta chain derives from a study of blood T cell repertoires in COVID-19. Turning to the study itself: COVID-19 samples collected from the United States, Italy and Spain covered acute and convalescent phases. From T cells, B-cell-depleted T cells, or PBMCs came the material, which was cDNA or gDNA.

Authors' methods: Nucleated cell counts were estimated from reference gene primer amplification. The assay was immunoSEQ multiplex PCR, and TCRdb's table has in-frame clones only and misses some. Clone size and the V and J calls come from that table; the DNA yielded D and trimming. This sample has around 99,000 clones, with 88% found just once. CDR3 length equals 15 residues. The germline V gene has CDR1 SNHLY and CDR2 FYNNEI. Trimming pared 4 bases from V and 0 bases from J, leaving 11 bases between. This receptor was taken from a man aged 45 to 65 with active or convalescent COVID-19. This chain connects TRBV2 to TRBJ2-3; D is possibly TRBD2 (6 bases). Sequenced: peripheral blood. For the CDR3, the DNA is TGTGCCAGCAGTGCGGCGGGGCCTAGCACAGATACGCAGTATTTT. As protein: CASSAAGPSTDTQYF.